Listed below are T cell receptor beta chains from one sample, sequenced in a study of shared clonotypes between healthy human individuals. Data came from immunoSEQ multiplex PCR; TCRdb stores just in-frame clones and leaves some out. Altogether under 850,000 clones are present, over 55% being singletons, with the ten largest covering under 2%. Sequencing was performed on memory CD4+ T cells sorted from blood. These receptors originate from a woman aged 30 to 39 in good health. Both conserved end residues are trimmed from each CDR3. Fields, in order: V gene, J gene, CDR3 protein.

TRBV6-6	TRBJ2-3	ASAQAGQSTDTQY
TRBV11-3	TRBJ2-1	ASSPAGGYNEQF
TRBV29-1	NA	SVAGVGEQY
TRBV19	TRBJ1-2	ASKTGEANYGYT
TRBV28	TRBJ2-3	ASSLTQGLNTDTQY
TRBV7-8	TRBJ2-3	ASSPYRVSGRGVRDTQY
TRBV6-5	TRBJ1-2	ASSYSRSLGYGYT
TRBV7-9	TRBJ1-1	ASSLTGVNTEAF
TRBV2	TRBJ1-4	ASSRQGSNEKLF
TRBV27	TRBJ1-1	ASSPRPRDAEAF
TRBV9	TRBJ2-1	ASSVVGEGSNEQF
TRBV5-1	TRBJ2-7	ASSYKQGADEQY
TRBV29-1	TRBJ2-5	SVVKTYTGREETQY
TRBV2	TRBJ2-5	ASSRGLALQETQY